This TCR beta chain is drawn from a study of yellow fever vaccine responses in identical twins. The study, taken as a whole, reports: The authors reported partly convergent, partly personalized vaccine responses in identical twins.

A remark on this clonotype: No antigen is known for it. The junction differs from germline at one of its ends, possibly a read error.

The CDR3 is 13 amino acids. Germline loops: CDR1 SSHAT, CDR2 FNYEAQ (reference sequence). Each CDR3 protein gets one entry after TCRdb re-called the RT-PCR reads with MiXCR. The table lists under 1,200 distinct CDR3 sequences, around 78% of them singletons, with 26% in the top ten. The sequenced sample was T cells from blood (PBMCs), unsorted or a sorted subset (not recorded which), obtained before or after yellow fever vaccination (not recorded which). This TCR was sampled from a female donor who received the yellow fever vaccine. The V and J genes are TRBV7-7 and TRBJ1-4; TRBD1 is a possible D gene (5 bases). The CDR3 nucleotides are TGTGCTAGCAGCTCAGGGAAGGGGGAAAAACTGTTTTTT. Its protein product is CASSSGKGEKLFF.